This T cell receptor beta chain emerged from a study of T cell responses to AZD1222 COVID-19 vaccine. Study observations and caveats: Repertoire sampling happened only post peak T cell response.

In regard to this clone: Its cognate antigen is unknown.

Here immunoSEQ multiplex PCR was the method, and the copy in TCRdb shows in-frame clones only, minus some. The sample has some 73,000 clones; roughly 89% are singletons. This TCR derives from an adult who received the AZD1222 COVID-19 vaccine. The sample in question was peripheral blood, obtained 28 days after the second AZD1222 dose.

The CDR3 DNA follows: TGTGCCAGCAGTCGGAACTCCCGAGGGGCGGGGGCCAACTATGGCTACACCTTC. Translation gives CASSRNSRGAGANYGYTF. The chain recombines TRBV6-6 with TRBJ1-2; TRBD1 might be the D (6 bases). CDR3 size: 18 residues. Trimming cost V 5 bases and J 2 bases, with 24 bases left between them. From germline, CDR1 is MNHNY and CDR2 SVGAGI (reference sequence).